This TCR beta chain was sequenced for a study of shared clonotypes between healthy human individuals. Overall study results and limits: Sampling included only blood; tissue repertoires likely differ.

Details on this clone: The target antigen is unknown.

Replicate PCRs run on unsorted PBMC used approximately 300 ng DNA, which was some 30,000 T cell genomes. TCRdb's table, derived via immunoSEQ multiplex PCR, lists solely in-frame clones and lacks some. The sample gives some 450,000 clones, 60% to 80% of which show up once; about 12% is in the top ten. The study drew its donors from healthy HIV-negative adults without recent acute infections or vaccinations. All donors were Caucasian adults living in Nashville, Tennessee. Source material: PBMCs. The origin of this receptor is a woman aged 40 to 50 in good health. Some clones in this sample may be carry-over from other donors' samples.

DNA of the CDR3: TGTGCCAGTACCCCACATCGGGGGCCTGGCACTGAAGCTTTCTTT. This codes for CASTPHRGPGTEAFF. V usage is TRBV19 and J usage is TRBJ1-1; D may be TRBD1 (6 bases). The V end was cut by 7 bases, the J end by 4 bases, with 19 bases between. Germline V gives CDR1 LNHDA, CDR2 SQIVND (reference sequence). CDR3 length equals 15 residues.